Listed here are 19 T cell receptor beta chains from one sample, sequenced in a study of PD-1 blockade in classical Hodgkin lymphoma. TCRdb's copy holds only in-frame clones and misses some; the assay was immunoSEQ multiplex PCR. Of fewer than 40,000 clones in the sample, about 87% were seen once. Time point given: newly diagnosed, previously untreated cHL patient sample. Magnetic negative selection was used to purify CD4+ T cells from thawed PBMCs. Sequenced input: CD4+ T cells from blood. These receptors were taken from a human donor with classical Hodgkin lymphoma.

The chain joins TRBV10-3 to TRBJ2-2; TRBD1 matches at 8 bases. The length of the CDR3 is 14 residues. Germline V gene sequence: CDR1 ENHRY, CDR2 SYGVKD. The trim removed 6 bases at V and 0 bases at J, leaving 0 bases unmatched. The CDR3 reads CAIRGQANTGELFF. The CDR3, as DNA: TGTGCCATCAGGGGACAGGCGAACACCGGGGAGCTGTTTTTT.

This chain uses TRBV7-8 with TRBJ2-2; D is perhaps TRBD2 (6 bases). There are 15 residues in the CDR3. The germline V gene has CDR1 SGHVS and CDR2 FQNEAQ. The ends were cut back, 7 bases at V and 1 base at J, with 13 bases in the middle. The CDR3 DNA reads TGTGCCAGCACCTGGGGTAGCGGGAACACCGGGGAGCTGTTTTTT. It translates to CASTWGSGNTGELFF. The full variable domain, in which reference TRBV7-8 and TRBJ2-2 provide the parts outside the CDR3, is GAGVSQSPRYKVAKRGQDVALRCDPISGHVSLFWYQQALGQGPEFLTYFQNEAQLDKSGLPSDRFFAERPEGSVSTLKIQRTQQEDSAVYLCASTWGSGNTGELFFGEGSRLTVL.

The chain has TRBV2 and TRBJ2-5; TRBD1 matches 7 bases. Trimming at V came to 8 bases and at J to 2 bases, leaving 11 bases not matched to a gene. Germline V gives CDR1 SNHLY, CDR2 FYNNEI. The CDR3 length is 15 residues. In nucleotides, the CDR3 is TGTGCCAGCCATGGGGAAGAGGGACAGCAAGAGACCCAGTACTTC. Translation: CASHGEEGQQETQYF. Combining the CDR3 with reference TRBV2 and TRBJ2-5 gives the whole variable domain EPEVTQTPSHQVTQMGQEVILRCVPISNHLYFYWYRQILGQKVEFLVSFYNNEISEKSEIFDDQFSVERPDGSNFTLKIRSTKLEDSAMYFCASHGEEGQQETQYFGPGTRLLVL.

The V call is TRBV2, the J call TRBJ1-5; 7 nucleotides align to TRBD1. CDR1 SNHLY and CDR2 FYNNEI come from the germline V gene. J lost 2 bases, V lost 3 bases, and 1 base had no gene match. CDR3 length equals 14 residues. CDR3: CASSDDRGNQPQHF. In DNA form, the CDR3 reads TGTGCCAGCAGTGACGACAGGGGCAATCAGCCCCAGCATTTT.

The chain links TRBV7-2 to TRBJ2-1; TRBD2 agrees at 9 bases. J gave up 4 bases and V 2 bases, and 3 bases lay outside the gene matches. This CDR3 contains 15 residues. The germline V gene has CDR1 SGHTA and CDR2 FQGNSA. CDR3 bases: TGTGCCAGCAGCTTAAGTAGCGGGAGTTACAATGAGCAGTTCTTC. As protein: CASSLSSGSYNEQFF.

The J gene is TRBJ1-2, the V gene TRBV6-5, with a weak D call TRBD1 (6 bases). V lost 6 bases and J 7 bases, leaving 15 bases between the germline ends. CDR1 MNHEY and CDR2 SVGAGI come from the germline V gene. The CDR3 is made up of 13 amino acids. In DNA form, the CDR3 reads TGTGCCAGCAGGTATCAGGGGTTCGGTGGCTACACCTTC. Amino acid sequence: CASRYQGFGGYTF.

This chain uses TRBV19 with TRBJ1-4; D perhaps matches TRBD1 (5 bases). Between the trimmed V and J ends, which lost 5 bases and 7 bases, there was a span of 26 bases. Germline V gene data show CDR1 as LNHDA and CDR2 as SQIVND (reference sequence). The CDR3 is made up of 18 amino acids. For the CDR3, the DNA is TGTGCCAGTAGTCCCCCGCTACCCGGGGCAGGGTTGAGTGAAAAACTGTTTTTT. Protein: CASSPPLPGAGLSEKLFF. Variable domain in full (rest from reference TRBV19 and TRBJ1-4): DGGITQSPKYLFRKEGQNVTLSCEQNLNHDAMYWYRQDPGQGLRLIYYSQIVNDFQKGDIAEGYSVSREKKESFPLTVTSAQKNPTAFYLCASSPPLPGAGLSEKLFFGSGTQLSVL.

The rearrangement uses TRBV5-1 and TRBJ1-3; a weak D match, TRBD1 (6 bases). The CDR3 loop spans 14 amino acids. CDR1 SGHRS and CDR2 YFSETQ come from the germline V gene. V was clipped by 7 bases and J by 0 bases, with 11 bases between them. In DNA, the CDR3 is TGCGCCAGCTCTTCGGACAGCTCTGGAAACACCATATATTTT. Translated: CASSSDSSGNTIYF.

This clone came up once. In DNA, the CDR3 is TGTGCCAGCAGTGGTTTACTAGCGGGAGAAGGCGAGCAGTACTTC. As protein: CASSGLLAGEGEQYF. The V gene is TRBV2, the J gene TRBJ2-7, with 11 bases that match TRBD2. CDR3 length: 15 residues. After removal of 4 bases from V and 6 bases from J, the junction contained 8 bases not matched to a gene. From germline, CDR1 is SNHLY and CDR2 FYNNEI.

Concerning this clone: This sample includes further DNA sequences coding for the same CDR3. V is TRBV2 and J is TRBJ1-5; D is possibly TRBD1 (5 bases). Germline V gene lookup returns CDR1 SNHLY and CDR2 FYNNEI. The CDR3 sequence is 13 residues long. Trimming cost V 6 bases and J 7 bases, with 13 bases left between them. The CDR3 DNA reads TGTGCCAGCAGAGCAGGGTCCCGCCAGCCCCAGCATTTT. It specifies CASRAGSRQPQHF.

This clone has a single count. The rearrangement joins TRBV5-5 to TRBJ1-5; no clear D gene. The germline V gene has CDR1 SGHKS and CDR2 YYEKEE (reference sequence). With 0 bases removed from V and 9 bases from J, the gap between germline ends came to 13 bases. This CDR3 comprises 14 residues. In nucleotides, the CDR3 is TGTGCCAGCAGCTTGGAGCTCTCCGGGAGGCCCCAGCATTTT. This gives the protein CASSLELSGRPQHF.

The chain links TRBV7-9 to TRBJ2-7; the match to TRBD1 covers 8 bases. Germline V gene sequence: CDR1 SEHNR, CDR2 FQNEAQ (reference sequence). V lost 4 bases and J lost 6; bases outside the gene matches: 2. The CDR3 is 12 residues long. The CDR3 DNA sequence: TGTGCCAGCAGCTGGACAGGGCCCGAGCAGTACGTC. Amino acid sequence: CASSWTGPEQYV.

The CDR3 DNA reads TGTGCCAGCCGTAGCGGGAGGGCATACGAGCAGTACTTC. This codes for CASRSGRAYEQYF. The gene calls are TRBV6-1 and TRBJ2-7, with TRBD2 identical over 11 bases. Germline V gene data show CDR1 as MNHNS and CDR2 as SASEGT. V trimming: 8 bases; J trimming: 4 bases; junction bases outside the gene matches: 4. The CDR3 consists of 13 residues.

V is TRBV7-9 and J is TRBJ2-7; D unresolved. Germline V lookup: CDR1 SEHNR, CDR2 FQNEAQ (reference sequence). CDR3 length equals 13 residues. Trimming cost V 1 base and J 2 bases, with 6 bases left between them. CDR3 bases: TGTGCCAGCAGCTTAGACACAGCCTACGAGCAGTACTTC. It specifies CASSLDTAYEQYF.

As DNA, the CDR3 is TGTGCCAGCAGTTGGGACAGCCAAGAGACCCAGTACTTC. This sequence encodes CASSWDSQETQYF. The gene calls are TRBV2 and TRBJ2-5; TRBD1 agrees at 7 bases. Germline CDR1 reads SNHLY; CDR2 reads FYNNEI. The V and J ends lost 5 bases and 1 base, in that order; junction bases with no gene match: 1. This CDR3 is built from 13 residues.

This sequence joins TRBV6-5 and TRBJ1-2; no clear D gene. V lost 5 bases to trimming and J lost 4 bases, with 14 bases between them. Germline V gene data show CDR1 as MNHEY and CDR2 as SVGAGI. The CDR3 runs to 14 residues. The CDR3 protein is CASSIGGSFYGYTF. CDR3 nucleotides: TGTGCCAGCAGTATCGGAGGCAGCTTCTATGGCTACACCTTC.

This clone has more than one count but fewer than ten. V usage is TRBV7-8 and J usage is TRBJ2-7; 9 nucleotides align to TRBD2. The CDR3 sequence is 15 residues long. Trimming cost V 3 bases and J 7 bases; bases outside gene matches: 10. Germline V lookup: CDR1 SGHVS, CDR2 FQNEAQ. The CDR3 reads CASSFRASGIGEQYF. The CDR3 DNA sequence: TGTGCCAGCAGCTTCCGTGCTAGCGGGATCGGGGAGCAGTACTTC.

The CDR3 is CASSQEALSSYNEQFF. In DNA, the CDR3 is TGCGCCAGCAGCCAGGAGGCATTGAGCTCCTACAATGAGCAGTTCTTC. The rearrangement uses TRBV5-1 and TRBJ2-1, with D possibly matching TRBD2 (5 bases). CDR1 SGHRS and CDR2 YFSETQ come from the germline V gene. Trimming left V 4 bases short and J 0 bases short, with 14 bases between. The CDR3 contains 16 residues.

This clone was picked up a small number of times. V usage is TRBV6-5 and J usage is TRBJ2-2; possible D gene TRBD2, 5 bases. V was pared by 6 bases and J by 4 bases, with 9 bases between. Germline V CDR1 and CDR2: MNHEY, SVGAGI. The CDR3 runs to 13 residues. This CDR3 is CASRSTTTGELFF. CDR3 coding DNA: TGTGCCAGCAGGTCGACTACCACCGGGGAGCTGTTTTTT.